This T cell receptor (beta chain) originates from a study of blood T cell repertoires in COVID-19. Study information: Sample material is recorded as cDNA or gDNA derived from T cells, B-cell-depleted T cells, or PBMCs.

The CDR3 contains 12 residues. Trimming took off 8 bases at V and 3 bases at J, with 7 bases between the two ends. In the original analysis: Amplification with reference gene primers provided the estimates of nucleated cell counts. Only in-frame clones appear in the TCRdb table, and some are missing; sequencing was by immunoSEQ multiplex PCR. For V, J and clone size, that table is used; D and trimming come from the DNA. Of tens of thousands of clones listed, around 80% are singletons. The sequencing input was peripheral blood. The TCR sequence derives from a man aged 60 to 69 with acute or convalescent COVID-19. The rearrangement links TRBV12-3 or TRBV12-4 to TRBJ2-2; D gene ambiguous. The CDR3 DNA reads TGTGCCAGCTCCCGGGACACCGGGGAGCTGTTTTTT. Translated, it gives CASSRDTGELFF.